This T cell receptor (beta chain) came from a study of blood T cell repertoires in COVID-19. Here immunoSEQ multiplex PCR was the method, and the copy in TCRdb shows in-frame clones only, minus some. The table includes some 300,000 clones, around 89% detected once. Those enrolled, adults aged roughly 18 to 90 years, came from about two dozen US areas. This CDR3 contains 14 residues. Germline V gives CDR1 LGHNT, CDR2 FRNRAP. The V gene lost 8 bases and the J gene lost 2 bases, with 15 bases spanning the gap. The gene calls are TRBV12-5 and TRBJ1-2; weak D call: TRBD1 (5 bases). The receptor was isolated from a young woman with acute COVID-19. Sequencing used PBMCs or T cells enriched from blood (not recorded which). CDR3 sequence reads: CASKQDGGNYGYTF. CDR3 nucleotide sequence: TGTGCTAGTAAACAGGACGGGGGGAACTATGGCTACACCTTC. The entire variable domain, with the rest obtained from reference TRBV12-5 and TRBJ1-2, is as follows: DARVTQTPRHKVTEMGQEVTMRCQPILGHNTVFWYRQTMMQGLELLAYFRNRAPLDDSGMPKDRFSAEMPDATLATLKIQPSEPRDSAVYFCASKQDGGNYGYTFGSGTRLTVV.